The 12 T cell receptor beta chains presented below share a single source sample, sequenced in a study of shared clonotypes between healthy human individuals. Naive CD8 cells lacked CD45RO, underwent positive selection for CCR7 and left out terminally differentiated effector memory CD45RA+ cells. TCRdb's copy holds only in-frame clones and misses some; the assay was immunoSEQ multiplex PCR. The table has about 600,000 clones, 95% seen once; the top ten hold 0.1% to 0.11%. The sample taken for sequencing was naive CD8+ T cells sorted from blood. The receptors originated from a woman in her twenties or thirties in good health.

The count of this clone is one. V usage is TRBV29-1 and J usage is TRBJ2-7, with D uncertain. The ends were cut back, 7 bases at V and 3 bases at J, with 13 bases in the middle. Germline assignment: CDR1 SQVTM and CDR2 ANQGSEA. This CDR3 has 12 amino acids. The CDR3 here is CSGQNPDYEQYF. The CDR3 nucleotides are TGCAGCGGTCAGAATCCAGACTACGAGCAGTACTTC.

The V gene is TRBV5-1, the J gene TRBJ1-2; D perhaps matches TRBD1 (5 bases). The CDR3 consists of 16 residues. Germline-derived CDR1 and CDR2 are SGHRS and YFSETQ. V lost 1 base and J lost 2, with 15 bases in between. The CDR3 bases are TGCGCCAGCAGCTTGCCGTCTAGGGACCTAAACTATGGCTACACCTTC. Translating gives CASSLPSRDLNYGYTF.

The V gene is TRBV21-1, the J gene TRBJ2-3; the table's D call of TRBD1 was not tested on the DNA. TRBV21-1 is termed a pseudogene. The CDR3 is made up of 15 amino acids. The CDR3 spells CASERKQGIAASQYF. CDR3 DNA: TGTGCCAGCGAGCGGAAGCAGGGGATCGCGGCGTCGCAGTATTTT.

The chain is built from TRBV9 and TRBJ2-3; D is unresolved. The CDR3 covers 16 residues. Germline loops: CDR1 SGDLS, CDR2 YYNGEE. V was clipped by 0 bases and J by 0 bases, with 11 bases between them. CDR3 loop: CASSVGQTSSTDTQYF. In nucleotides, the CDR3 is TGTGCCAGCAGCGTAGGGCAGACGTCTAGCACAGATACGCAGTATTTT.

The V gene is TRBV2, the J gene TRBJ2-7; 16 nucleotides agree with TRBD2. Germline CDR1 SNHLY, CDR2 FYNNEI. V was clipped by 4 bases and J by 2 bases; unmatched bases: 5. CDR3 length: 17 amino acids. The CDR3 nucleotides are TGTGCCAGCAGTGGGGGACTAGCGGGAGGGTTACCCTACGAGCAGTACTTC. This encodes CASSGGLAGGLPYEQYF.

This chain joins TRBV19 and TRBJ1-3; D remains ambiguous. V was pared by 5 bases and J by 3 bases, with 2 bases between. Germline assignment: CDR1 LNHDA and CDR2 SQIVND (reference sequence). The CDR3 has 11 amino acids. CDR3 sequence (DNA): TGTGCCAGTAGTTTTGGAAACACCATATATTTT. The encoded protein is CASSFGNTIYF.

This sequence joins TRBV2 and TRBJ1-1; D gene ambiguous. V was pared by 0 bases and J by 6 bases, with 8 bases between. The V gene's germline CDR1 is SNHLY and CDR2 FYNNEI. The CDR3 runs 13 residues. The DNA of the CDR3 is TGTGCCAGCAGTGAAGCGCGTCCACCTGAAGCTTTCTTT. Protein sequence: CASSEARPPEAFF. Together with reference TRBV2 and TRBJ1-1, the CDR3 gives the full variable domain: EPEVTQTPSHQVTQMGQEVILRCVPISNHLYFYWYRQILGQKVEFLVSFYNNEISEKSEIFDDQFSVERPDGSNFTLKIRSTKLEDSAMYFCASSEARPPEAFFGQGTRLTVV.

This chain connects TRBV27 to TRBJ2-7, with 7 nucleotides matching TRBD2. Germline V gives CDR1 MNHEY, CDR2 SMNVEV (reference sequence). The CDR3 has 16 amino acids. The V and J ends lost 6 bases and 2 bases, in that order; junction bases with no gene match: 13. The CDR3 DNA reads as TGTGCCAGCAGCCTCAGCCGGGGGGTTTGGCCCTACGAGCAGTACTTC. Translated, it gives CASSLSRGVWPYEQYF.

CDR3 sequence reads: CASSLRDRGMYNEQFF. CDR3 sequence (DNA): TGTGCCAGCAGCTTGAGGGACAGGGGAATGTACAATGAGCAGTTCTTC. The chain is built from TRBV7-9 and TRBJ2-1, with 10 bases aligning to TRBD1. The CDR3 is 16 residues long. J lost 4 bases, V lost 3 bases, and 6 bases had no gene match. CDR1 is SEHNR, CDR2 FQNEAQ, per germline (reference sequence).

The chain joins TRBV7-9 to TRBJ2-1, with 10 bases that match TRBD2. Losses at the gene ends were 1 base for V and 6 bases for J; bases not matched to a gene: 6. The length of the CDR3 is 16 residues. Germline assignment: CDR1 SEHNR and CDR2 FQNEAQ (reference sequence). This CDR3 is CASSLGPSGSSNEQFF. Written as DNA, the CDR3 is TGTGCCAGCAGCTTAGGCCCTAGCGGGAGTAGCAATGAGCAGTTCTTC.

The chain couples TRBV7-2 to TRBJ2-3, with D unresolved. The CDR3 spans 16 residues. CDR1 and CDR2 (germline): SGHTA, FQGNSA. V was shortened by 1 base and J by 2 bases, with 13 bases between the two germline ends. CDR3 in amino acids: CASSLGHVAVTDTQYF. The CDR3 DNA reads TGTGCCAGCAGCTTAGGACATGTAGCCGTCACAGATACGCAGTATTTT.

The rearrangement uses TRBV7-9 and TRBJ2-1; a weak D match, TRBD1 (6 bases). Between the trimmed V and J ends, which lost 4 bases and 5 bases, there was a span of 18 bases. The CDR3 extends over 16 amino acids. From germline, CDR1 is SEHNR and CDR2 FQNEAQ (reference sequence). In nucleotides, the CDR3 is TGTGCCAGCAGCTCTCGCCGGGACACCGAAAACAATGAGCAGTTCTTC. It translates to CASSSRRDTENNEQFF.